Each of the 26 T cell receptor beta chains below was sequenced from the same sample in a study of T cell responses to AZD1222 COVID-19 vaccine. Assay: immunoSEQ multiplex PCR; the TCRdb copy retains only in-frame clones and omits some. The sample contains about 150,000 clones, roughly 86% of which appear only once. The sequencing here drew on peripheral blood, taken 28 days after the second AZD1222 dose. The receptors shown here come from an adult who received the AZD1222 COVID-19 vaccine.

The chain combines TRBV18 with TRBJ2-7, with TRBD1 identical over 8 bases. CDR1 and CDR2 from the germline V gene are KGHSH and LQKENI. The CDR3 sequence is 17 residues long. Trimming removed 5 bases from V and 3 bases from J; junction bases left unmatched: 15. DNA of the CDR3: TGTGCCAGCTCAATCCGAGGGCACGGGACAGGCAACTACGAGCAGTACTTC. Its translation: CASSIRGHGTGNYEQYF.

The rearrangement joins TRBV24-1 to TRBJ1-2; D unresolved. Germline V gene lookup returns CDR1 KGHDR and CDR2 SFDVKD. The V gene lost 3 bases and the J gene lost 4 bases, with 17 bases spanning the gap. This CDR3 comprises 16 residues. CDR3 sequence: CATSDPLASAGYGYTF. CDR3 in DNA: TGTGCCACCAGTGATCCCCTGGCGTCGGCAGGCTATGGCTACACCTTC.

The rearrangement links TRBV19 to TRBJ1-6, with TRBD1 as a possible D gene (6 bases). V was pared by 5 bases and J by 11 bases, with 19 bases between. Germline lookup yields CDR1 LNHDA and CDR2 SQIVND (reference sequence). The CDR3 is 15 residues long. The DNA of the CDR3 is TGTGCCAGTAGTGACCCGGGACAAGTTGGACCACCCCTCCACTTT. Translating gives CASSDPGQVGPPLHF. Using reference TRBV19 and TRBJ1-6 for the parts outside the CDR3, the full variable domain is DGGITQSPKYLFRKEGQNVTLSCEQNLNHDAMYWYRQDPGQGLRLIYYSQIVNDFQKGDIAEGYSVSREKKESFPLTVTSAQKNPTAFYLCASSDPGQVGPPLHFGNGTRLTVT.

The chain carries TRBV7-2 and TRBJ2-3, with D maybe TRBD2 (6 bases). The germline gives CDR1 SGHTA, CDR2 FQGNSA. CDR3 length: 13 amino acids. V lost 5 bases and J 4 bases, leaving 10 bases between the germline ends. The CDR3 is CASSRSGADTQYF. In DNA form, the CDR3 reads TGTGCCAGCAGCCGTAGCGGAGCAGATACGCAGTATTTT.

The chain uses TRBV7-9 and TRBJ1-2; D call uncertain. Trimming removed 1 base from V and 0 bases from J, with 9 bases in between. CDR3 size: 15 residues. The germline V gene has CDR1 SEHNR and CDR2 FQNEAQ (reference sequence). The CDR3: CASSLVAGSNYGYTF. CDR3 coding DNA: TGTGCCAGCAGCTTAGTGGCAGGTTCTAACTATGGCTACACCTTC.

The chain carries TRBV19 and TRBJ2-1; 8 bases are shared with TRBD1. The CDR3 runs to 17 residues. Germline V gene data show CDR1 as LNHDA and CDR2 as SQIVND (reference sequence). The trim removed 6 bases at V and 4 bases at J, leaving 14 bases unmatched. The DNA of the CDR3 is TGTGCCAGTAGCCACGGGCAGGGGGCGTTCAGATACAATGAGCAGTTCTTC. Protein sequence: CASSHGQGAFRYNEQFF.

The genes are TRBV12-3 or TRBV12-4 and TRBJ2-3, with D uncertain. The V gene lost 5 bases and the J gene lost 0 bases, with 6 bases spanning the gap. The CDR3 is 13 amino acids. CDR3 in amino acids: CASSVISTDTQYF. CDR3 coding DNA: TGTGCCAGCAGTGTAATTAGCACAGATACGCAGTATTTT.

This clone was counted a single time. The V call is TRBV7-9, the J call TRBJ1-1; no clear D gene. CDR3 length: 13 residues. The V gene's germline CDR1 is SEHNR and CDR2 FQNEAQ (reference sequence). With 3 bases removed from V and 4 bases from J, the gap between germline ends came to 9 bases. The CDR3 DNA follows: TGTGCCAGCAGCTTCTTGATCGGCACTGAAGCTTTCTTT. Translated: CASSFLIGTEAFF.

The chain carries TRBV3-1 (or the pseudogene TRBV3-2) and TRBJ2-7; possible D gene TRBD1, 7 bases. V dropped 5 bases and J dropped 2 bases, with 16 bases sitting between them. Germline V lookup: CDR1 LGHDT, CDR2 YNNKEL (reference sequence). The CDR3 runs 15 residues. CDR3 sequence: CASSFRGAGPYEQYF. The CDR3 region has the DNA TGTGCCAGCAGCTTCAGGGGGGCGGGTCCCTACGAGCAGTACTTC.

The chain combines TRBV3-1 (or the pseudogene TRBV3-2) with TRBJ1-4; D remains ambiguous. The V gene lost 4 bases and the J gene lost 5 bases, with 11 bases spanning the gap. In germline, CDR1 is LGHDT, CDR2 YNNKEL (reference sequence). The CDR3 is made up of 14 amino acids. CDR3 DNA sequence: TGTGCCAGCAGCCCCCCTTCAGCGAATGAAAAACTGTTTTTT. It is translated as CASSPPSANEKLFF.

The chain couples TRBV11-2 to TRBJ2-5, with unresolved D. V gave up 4 bases and J gave up 1 base, with 1 base separating them. Germline CDR1 reads SGHAT; CDR2 reads FQNNGV. The CDR3 loop spans 11 amino acids. The CDR3 sequence: CASSSQETQYF. Here the CDR3 DNA reads TGTGCCAGCAGCTCCCAAGAGACCCAGTACTTC.

This clone was seen once. V usage is TRBV6-5 and J usage is TRBJ2-2; D tentatively reads TRBD1 or TRBD2 (5 bases each). The CDR3 sequence is 11 residues long. Trimming pared 6 bases from V and 6 bases from J, leaving 5 bases between. Germline V lookup: CDR1 MNHEY, CDR2 SVGAGI. The chain's CDR3 is CASRGAGELFF. The CDR3 DNA reads TGTGCCAGCAGGGGGGCCGGGGAGCTGTTTTTT.

This clone was detected a few times. The chain combines TRBV4-2 with TRBJ2-7; weak D call: TRBD1 (7 bases). CDR1 and CDR2 (germline): LGHNA, YNFKEQ. The V gene lost 6 bases and the J gene lost 3 bases, with 18 bases spanning the gap. CDR3 length equals 15 residues. The CDR3 protein is CASSPNQGGLYEQYF. The CDR3, as DNA: TGTGCCAGCAGTCCGAACCAGGGGGGACTCTACGAGCAGTACTTC.

This clone occurred once. CDR3 DNA sequence: TGTGCCAGTAGTATCAGGTCCTTCGTGGGCAATGAGCAGTTCTTC. This codes for CASSIRSFVGNEQFF. The chain is built from TRBV19 and TRBJ2-1; unclear D gene. The CDR3 runs 15 residues. Trimming took off 3 bases at V and 6 bases at J, with 15 bases between the two ends. Germline V gene lookup returns CDR1 LNHDA and CDR2 SQIVND (reference sequence).

This chain links TRBV4-1 with TRBJ2-3; 9 bases agree with TRBD2. The CDR3 is 16 amino acids. J gave up 0 bases and V 3 bases, and 4 bases lay outside the gene matches. Germline V lookup: CDR1 MGHRA, CDR2 YSYEKL. Written as DNA, the CDR3 is TGCGCCAGCAGCCACCATAGCGGGAGAAGCACAGATACGCAGTATTTT. This sequence encodes CASSHHSGRSTDTQYF.

For this clone: In the same sample, other DNA sequences code for this CDR3. The chain joins TRBV5-1 to TRBJ2-5, with unresolved D. From germline, CDR1 is SGHRS and CDR2 YFSETQ. This CDR3 is 13 amino acids long. Trimming removed 0 bases from V and 2 bases from J, with 5 bases in between. CDR3 bases: TGCGCCAGCAGCTTGGGAGTGCAAGAGACCCAGTACTTC. Translating it yields CASSLGVQETQYF.

V and J are TRBV4-1 and TRBJ2-3; TRBD1 is a possible D gene (5 bases). Germline CDR1 reads MGHRA; CDR2 reads YSYEKL. V lost 3 bases and J lost 6, with 13 bases in between. The CDR3 is 14 amino acids. CDR3 nucleotides: TGCGCCAGCAGCCAGGGGCAGGGTAGGGATACGCAGTATTTT. It yields the protein CASSQGQGRDTQYF.

The J gene is TRBJ1-4, the V gene TRBV6-4, with D maybe TRBD1 (5 bases). Looked up from germline, CDR1 is MRHNA and CDR2 is SNTAGT. This CDR3 is built from 15 residues. The V and J ends lost 6 bases and 8 bases respectively, with 19 bases between them. The CDR3 DNA sequence: TGTGCCAGCAGCCCTGCCGGGGGGTGGGACGAAAAACTGTTTTTT. It translates to CASSPAGGWDEKLFF.

The chain uses TRBV5-4 and TRBJ2-7, with a weak D call TRBD2 (5 bases). The CDR3 runs to 12 residues. V lost 9 bases and J lost 3, with 13 bases in between. The germline gives CDR1 SGHNT, CDR2 YYREEE (reference sequence). The CDR3, as DNA: TGTGCCACCCAGAGGGCTGGCTACGAGCAGTACTTC. Amino acids: CATQRAGYEQYF. The entire variable domain, with the rest obtained from reference TRBV5-4 and TRBJ2-7, is as follows: ETGVTQSPTHLIKTRGQQVTLRCSSQSGHNTVSWYQQALGQGPQFIFQYYREEENGRGNFPPRFSGLQFPNYSSELNVNALELDDSALYLCATQRAGYEQYFGPGTRLTVT.

The chain recombines TRBV6-5 with TRBJ1-2; TRBD1 aligns across 7 bases. Germline V gives CDR1 MNHEY, CDR2 SVGAGI. V trimming: 5 bases; J trimming: 10 bases; junction bases outside the gene matches: 10. CDR3 length: 13 residues. The CDR3 DNA reads as TGTGCCAGCAGTCCTACAGGGGACAGTACCTACACCTTC. It translates to CASSPTGDSTYTF.

V and J are TRBV6-6 and TRBJ2-1; 9 bases map to TRBD2. J was trimmed by 0 bases and V by 6 bases; bases with no gene match: 15. CDR1 and CDR2 from the germline V gene are MNHNY and SVGAGI (reference sequence). The CDR3 spans 19 residues. The CDR3 bases are TGTGCCAGCAGCGACTCCGGGCTAGCGGGGTCTCTCTCCTACAATGAGCAGTTCTTC. It specifies CASSDSGLAGSLSYNEQFF.

The chain has TRBV18 and TRBJ2-1; D possibly corresponds to TRBD2 (5 bases). The germline V gene has CDR1 KGHSH and CDR2 LQKENI. The CDR3 is made up of 16 amino acids. Trimming shortened V by 6 bases and J by 6 bases, and 21 bases separated the two germline ends. The CDR3 is CASSPTILEGSNEQFF. The CDR3 region has the DNA TGTGCCAGCTCGCCTACCATACTTGAGGGATCCAATGAGCAGTTCTTC.

The chain recombines TRBV19 with TRBJ2-1; 14 bases line up with TRBD2. This CDR3 has 18 amino acids. Germline loops: CDR1 LNHDA, CDR2 SQIVND (reference sequence). The ends lost 7 bases at V and 4 bases at J; junction bases unmatched: 12. The CDR3 protein is CASTITRLAGGTYNEQFF. As DNA, the CDR3 is TGTGCCAGTACCATTACCCGACTAGCGGGAGGGACTTACAATGAGCAGTTCTTC.

The rearrangement uses TRBV18 and TRBJ1-2; perhaps TRBD1 as D (5 bases). This CDR3 spans 15 amino acids. Looked up from germline, CDR1 is KGHSH and CDR2 is LQKENI. Trimming left V 3 bases short and J 8 bases short, with 19 bases between. In DNA, the CDR3 is TGTGCCAGCTCACCCCTCAGGGCCAGCACGGGGGGCTACACCTTC. The encoded protein is CASSPLRASTGGYTF.

The chain couples TRBV25-1 to TRBJ1-6; no clear D gene. This CDR3 spans 13 amino acids. Looked up from germline, CDR1 is MGHDK and CDR2 is SYGVNS. V was trimmed by 5 bases and J by 8 bases, leaving 10 bases between them. The CDR3 nucleotides are TGTGCCAGCAGTCCGGCAGATTATTCACCCCTCCACTTT. Its protein is CASSPADYSPLHF. Full variable domain (rest looked up from reference TRBV25-1 and TRBJ1-6): EADIYQTPRYLVIGTGKKITLECSQTMGHDKMYWYQQDPGMELHLIHYSYGVNSTEKGDLSSESTVSRIRTEHFPLTLESARPSHTSQYLCASSPADYSPLHFGNGTRLTVT.

V and J are TRBV27 and TRBJ2-2; no reliable D call. Germline lookup yields CDR1 MNHEY and CDR2 SMNVEV (reference sequence). V was trimmed by 7 bases and J by 3 bases, leaving 12 bases between them. The length of the CDR3 is 14 residues. CDR3 nucleotide sequence: TGTGCCAGCACCATTAGGCTATACACCGGGGAGCTGTTTTTT. Its protein product is CASTIRLYTGELFF.